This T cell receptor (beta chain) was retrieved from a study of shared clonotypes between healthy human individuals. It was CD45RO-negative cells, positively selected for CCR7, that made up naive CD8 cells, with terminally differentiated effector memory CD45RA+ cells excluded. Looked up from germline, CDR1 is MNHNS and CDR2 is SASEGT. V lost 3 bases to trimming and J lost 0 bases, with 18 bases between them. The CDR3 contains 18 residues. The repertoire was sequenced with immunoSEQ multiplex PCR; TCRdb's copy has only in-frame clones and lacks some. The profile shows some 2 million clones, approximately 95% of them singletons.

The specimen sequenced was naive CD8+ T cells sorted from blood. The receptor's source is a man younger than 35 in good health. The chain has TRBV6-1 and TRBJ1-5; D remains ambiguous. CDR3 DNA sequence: TGTGCCAGCAGTGATATACAGTTACTATTCTATAGCAATCAGCCCCAGCATTTT. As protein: CASSDIQLLFYSNQPQHF.